The rows below give T cell receptor beta chains drawn from one sample of a study of blood T cell repertoires in COVID-19. Clones were read by immunoSEQ multiplex PCR, and TCRdb kept only the in-frame ones, dropping some. The profile shows about 74,000 clones, 88% of them singletons. Sequenced material: peripheral blood. These receptors all stem from a woman older than 75 with acute or convalescent COVID-19. CDR3s include the opening cysteine and the closing phenylalanine or tryptophan. A D gene is named only where the DNA matches it firmly. Size values are once, few and many counts, or a class for expanded clones, and some rows have none.

clone_size: NA; d_call: NA; v_call: TRBV7-2; j_call: TRBJ2-7; cdr3_aa: CASSPTFRRSAYEQYF; cdr3_nt: TGTGCCAGCAGCCCGACATTTAGGAGGTCCGCCTACGAGCAGTACTTC
clone_size: NA; d_call: TRBD1; v_call: TRBV30; j_call: TRBJ1-6; cdr3_aa: CAWRYNRGLLSPLHF; cdr3_nt: TGTGCCTGGAGGTACAACAGGGGTCTTCTTTCACCCCTCCACTTT
clone_size: NA; d_call: NA; v_call: TRBV10-1; j_call: TRBJ1-2; cdr3_aa: CASSESVQVNYGYTF; cdr3_nt: TGCGCCAGCAGTGAGTCGGTGCAGGTTAACTATGGCTACACCTTC
clone_size: NA; d_call: TRBD2; v_call: TRBV7-8; j_call: TRBJ2-7; cdr3_aa: CASSIRLAGGYEQYF; cdr3_nt: TGTGCCAGCAGCATTCGACTAGCGGGAGGGTACGAGCAGTACTTC
clone_size: NA; d_call: TRBD1; v_call: TRBV6-5; j_call: TRBJ1-1; cdr3_aa: CASSYRGQSGTEAFF; cdr3_nt: TGTGCCAGCAGTTACAGGGGACAGTCTGGCACTGAAGCTTTCTTT
clone_size: once; d_call: NA; v_call: TRBV2; j_call: TRBJ1-1; cdr3_aa: CASSERGGRPEAFF; cdr3_nt: TGTGCCAGCAGTGAAAGAGGGGGTCGGCCTGAAGCTTTCTTT
clone_size: NA; d_call: NA; v_call: TRBV7-8; j_call: TRBJ1-1; cdr3_aa: CASSPASLDGGTEAFF; cdr3_nt: TGTGCCAGCAGCCCCGCTAGTTTGGACGGCGGGACTGAAGCTTTCTTT
clone_size: NA; d_call: NA; v_call: TRBV6-5; j_call: TRBJ2-7; cdr3_aa: CASSYSELFTYEQYF; cdr3_nt: TGTGCCAGCAGTTACTCAGAACTTTTTACCTACGAGCAGTACTTC
clone_size: NA; d_call: NA; v_call: TRBV5-8; j_call: TRBJ1-5; cdr3_aa: CASRLLQGGNQPQHF; cdr3_nt: TGTGCCAGCAGACTACTACAGGGAGGGAATCAGCCCCAGCATTTT
clone_size: NA; d_call: TRBD1; v_call: TRBV7-2; j_call: TRBJ2-2; cdr3_aa: CASSQRTGDTGELFF; cdr3_nt: TGTGCCAGCAGCCAAAGGACAGGGGACACCGGGGAGCTGTTTTTT
clone_size: NA; d_call: NA; v_call: TRBV6-1; j_call: TRBJ2-4; cdr3_aa: CASSELLAKNIQYF; cdr3_nt: TGTGCCAGCAGTGAACTATTAGCCAAAAACATTCAGTACTTC
clone_size: NA; d_call: TRBD1; v_call: TRBV6-6; j_call: TRBJ1-6; cdr3_aa: CASGQGQNNSPLHF; cdr3_nt: TGTGCCAGCGGACAGGGACAAAATAATTCACCCCTCCACTTT
clone_size: NA; d_call: TRBD2; v_call: TRBV5-1; j_call: TRBJ2-1; cdr3_aa: CASRIGTSPYNEQFF; cdr3_nt: TGCGCCAGCAGAATCGGGACTAGCCCCTACAATGAGCAGTTCTTC
clone_size: NA; d_call: NA; v_call: TRBV7-2; j_call: TRBJ1-1; cdr3_aa: CASSFRGLMNTEAFF; cdr3_nt: TGTGCCAGCAGCTTTCGGGGACTTATGAACACTGAAGCTTTCTTT
clone_size: NA; d_call: TRBD2; v_call: TRBV5-1; j_call: TRBJ2-1; cdr3_aa: CASSRAGGMNEQFF; cdr3_nt: TGCGCCAGCAGCCGAGCGGGAGGGATGAATGAGCAGTTCTTC
clone_size: NA; d_call: NA; v_call: TRBV7-9; j_call: TRBJ1-3; cdr3_aa: CASSLAVSGNSGNTIYF; cdr3_nt: TGTGCCAGCAGCTTAGCTGTCAGCGGAAACTCTGGAAACACCATATATTTT
clone_size: NA; d_call: TRBD1; v_call: TRBV5-1; j_call: TRBJ1-2; cdr3_aa: CASSPTGTGGAHGYTF; cdr3_nt: TGCGCCAGCAGTCCTACCGGGACAGGGGGCGCGCATGGCTACACCTTC
clone_size: NA; d_call: TRBD2; v_call: TRBV19; j_call: TRBJ2-1; cdr3_aa: CASSNSLAGGQFF; cdr3_nt: TGTGCCAGTAGTAACTCCTTAGCGGGGGGGCAGTTCTTC
clone_size: NA; d_call: NA; v_call: TRBV3-1/TRBV3-2; j_call: TRBJ1-2; cdr3_aa: CASESREGYGYTF; cdr3_nt: TGTGCCAGCGAATCCCGGGAAGGGTATGGCTACACCTTC
clone_size: NA; d_call: NA; v_call: TRBV6-6; j_call: TRBJ1-2; cdr3_aa: CASSARQNYGYTF; cdr3_nt: TGTGCCAGCAGTGCCCGACAGAACTATGGCTACACCTTC
clone_size: NA; d_call: TRBD1; v_call: TRBV13; j_call: TRBJ2-3; cdr3_aa: CASSPGQTDTQYF; cdr3_nt: TGTGCCAGCAGTCCGGGACAGACAGATACGCAGTATTTT
clone_size: NA; d_call: NA; v_call: TRBV5-1; j_call: TRBJ1-1; cdr3_aa: CASSHNGGGGTEAFF; cdr3_nt: TGCGCCAGCAGCCATAATGGAGGAGGAGGGACTGAAGCTTTCTTT
clone_size: NA; d_call: NA; v_call: TRBV30; j_call: TRBJ2-7; cdr3_aa: CAWSEEGWSTYEQYF; cdr3_nt: TGTGCCTGGAGTGAAGAAGGATGGAGTACCTACGAGCAGTACTTC
clone_size: NA; d_call: NA; v_call: TRBV19; j_call: TRBJ1-6; cdr3_aa: CASSLSGTYNSPLHF; cdr3_nt: TGTGCCAGTAGCCTGAGCGGGACTTACAATTCACCCCTCCACTTT
clone_size: few; d_call: NA; v_call: TRBV29-1; j_call: TRBJ2-5; cdr3_aa: CSVGLGAAGTTQYF; cdr3_nt: TGCAGCGTTGGTCTAGGGGCAGCCGGAACGACCCAGTACTTC